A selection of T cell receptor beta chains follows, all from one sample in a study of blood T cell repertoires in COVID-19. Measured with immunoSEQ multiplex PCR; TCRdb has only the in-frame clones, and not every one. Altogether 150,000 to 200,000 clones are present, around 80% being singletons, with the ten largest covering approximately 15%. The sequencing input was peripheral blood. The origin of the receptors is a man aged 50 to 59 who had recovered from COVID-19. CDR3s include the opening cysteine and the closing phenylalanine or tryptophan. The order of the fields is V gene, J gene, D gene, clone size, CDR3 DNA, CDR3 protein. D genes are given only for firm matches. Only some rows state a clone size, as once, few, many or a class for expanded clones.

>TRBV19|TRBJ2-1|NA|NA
TGTGCCAGTAGTCTCCGGAGCTATGAGCAGTTCTTC
CASSLRSYEQFF
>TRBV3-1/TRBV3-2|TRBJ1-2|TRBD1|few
TGTGCCAGCAGCCAAGATCGAGGTGACAGGGGCTATGGCTACACCTTC
CASSQDRGDRGYGYTF
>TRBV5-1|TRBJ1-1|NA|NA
TGCGCCAGCAGCTCTAGTGGTAACACGAACACTGAAGCTTTCTTT
CASSSSGNTNTEAFF
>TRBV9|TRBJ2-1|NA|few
TGTGCCAGCAGCGCCTTAGATTTTTCCTACAATGAGCAGTTCTTC
CASSALDFSYNEQFF
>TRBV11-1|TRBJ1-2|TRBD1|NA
TGTGCCAGCACCAAGACAGGGTCCTATGGCTACACCTTC
CASTKTGSYGYTF
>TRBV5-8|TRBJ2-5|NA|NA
TGTGCCAGCAGCTTGCGCAGAATGGAGACCCAGTACTTC
CASSLRRMETQYF
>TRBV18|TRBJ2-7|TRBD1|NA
TGTGCCAGCTCACCCTTTGACAGGGTGTCCTACGAGCAGTACTTC
CASSPFDRVSYEQYF
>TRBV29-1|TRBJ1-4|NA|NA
TGCAGCGCTCTAGGGGGGGCGCGGTTGGGTGAAAAACTGTTTTTT
CSALGGARLGEKLFF
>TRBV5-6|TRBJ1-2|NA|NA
TGTGCCAGCAGCTTAACAGTTAACTATGGCTACACCTTC
CASSLTVNYGYTF
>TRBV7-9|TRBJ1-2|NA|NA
TGTGCCAGCAGCTTAACGTTACAGGGCAATGGCTACACCTTC
CASSLTLQGNGYTF
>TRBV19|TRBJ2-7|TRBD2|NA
TGTGCCAGTAGTATAGGTCGACTAGCGGGAACCGACGAGCAGTACTTC
CASSIGRLAGTDEQYF
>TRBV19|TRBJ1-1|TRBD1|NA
TGTGCCAGTAGTCGGACAGGGGACACTGAAGCTTTCTTT
CASSRTGDTEAFF
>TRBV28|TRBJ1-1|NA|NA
TGTGCCAGCAGTCTTCGGCGGGCTGAAGCTTTCTTT
CASSLRRAEAFF
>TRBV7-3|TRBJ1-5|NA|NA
TGTGCCAGCAGCTTAAGAGGACAGCCCCAGCATTTT
CASSLRGQPQHF
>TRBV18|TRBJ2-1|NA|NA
TGTGCCAGCTCACCAGGCAGGGGCTCCTACAATGAGCAGTTCTTC
CASSPGRGSYNEQFF
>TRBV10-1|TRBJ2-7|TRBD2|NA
TGCGCCAGCAGTGAAGATAGCCCAGCGGGAGTGAGCTACGAGCAGTACTTC
CASSEDSPAGVSYEQYF
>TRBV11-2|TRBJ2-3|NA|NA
TGTGCCAGCAGCTTAGTCCGGGGGGCGCGGACAGATACGCAGTATTTT
CASSLVRGARTDTQYF
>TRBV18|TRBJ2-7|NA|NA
TGTGCCAGCTCACGGGAGATGGTCCACGAGCAGTACTTC
CASSREMVHEQYF
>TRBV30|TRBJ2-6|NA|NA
TGTGCCTGGAGACCCACAGGGTCTGGGGCCAACGTCCTGACTTTC
CAWRPTGSGANVLTF
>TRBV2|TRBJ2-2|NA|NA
TGTGCCAGCAGAGTAATTCCGGGTCGAGGCGGGGAGCTGTTTTTT
CASRVIPGRGGELFF
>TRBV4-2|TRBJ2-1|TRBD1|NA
TGTGCCAGCAGCCAAGATGCCAGGGGGTCCTACAATGAGCAGTTCTTC
CASSQDARGSYNEQFF
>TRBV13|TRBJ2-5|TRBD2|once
TGTGCCAGCAGCTTGTACGCGGGAGAAGAGACCCAGTACTTC
CASSLYAGEETQYF
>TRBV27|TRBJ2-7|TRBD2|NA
TGTGCCAGCAGTTTATCGGGAGGGCTGAACGAGCAGTACTTC
CASSLSGGLNEQYF
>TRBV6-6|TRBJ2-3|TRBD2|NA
TGTGCCAGCAGGACTCATAGCGGGGGAGATACGCAGTATTTT
CASRTHSGGDTQYF
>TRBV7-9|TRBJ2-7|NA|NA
TGTGCCAGCAGCATAAACTACGAGCAGTACTTC
CASSINYEQYF
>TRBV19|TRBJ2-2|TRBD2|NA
TGTGCCAGCATTGAACGGGCTAGCGGGAGATCCGGGGAGCTGTTTTTT
CASIERASGRSGELFF
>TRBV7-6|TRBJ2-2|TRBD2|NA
TGTGCCAGCAGCAGATCTAGCGGGGGAGTCGCCGGGGAGCTGTTTTTT
CASSRSSGGVAGELFF
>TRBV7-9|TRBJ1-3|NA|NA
TGTGCCACCGTCGCAGGGGCGTTCTCTGGAAACACCATATATTTT
CATVAGAFSGNTIYF
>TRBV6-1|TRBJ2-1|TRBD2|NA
TGTGCCAGCAGTGATCCGGGACTAGGGCACAATGAGCAGTTCTTC
CASSDPGLGHNEQFF
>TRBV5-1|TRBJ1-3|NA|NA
TGCGCCAGCAGCTTCGGTTCTGGAAACACCATATATTTT
CASSFGSGNTIYF
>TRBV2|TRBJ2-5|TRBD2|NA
TGTGCCAGCAAAGGGACTAGCGGGATCGGGGAGACCCAGTACTTC
CASKGTSGIGETQYF
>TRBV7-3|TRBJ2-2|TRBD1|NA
TGTGCCAGCAGCTTCCGGGACAGGGGTACCACGGCCGGGGAGCTGTTTTTT
CASSFRDRGTTAGELFF
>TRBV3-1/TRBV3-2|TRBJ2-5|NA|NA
TGTGCCAGCAGCCAAGTTATTGGCTTACCCGAGACCCAGTACTTC
CASSQVIGLPETQYF
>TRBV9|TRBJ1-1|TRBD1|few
TGTGCCAGCAGCGTATACAGGGGATCGGGGACTGAAGCTTTCTTT
CASSVYRGSGTEAFF
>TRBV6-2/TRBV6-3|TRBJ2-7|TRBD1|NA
TGTGCCAGCAGTCTCCCGGGACAGGGGGCAGGGGAGCAGTACTTC
CASSLPGQGAGEQYF
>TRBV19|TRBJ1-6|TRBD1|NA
TGTGCCAGTAGTCCCGGGACAGGGGGAAATTCACCCCTCCACTTT
CASSPGTGGNSPLHF
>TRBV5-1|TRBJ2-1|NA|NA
TGCGCCAGCACTCTCTCGGGGGACCACAATGAGCAGTTCTTC
CASTLSGDHNEQFF
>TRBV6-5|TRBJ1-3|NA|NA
TGTGCCAGCAGTTACGGGGGGATCTCTGGAAACACCATATATTTT
CASSYGGISGNTIYF
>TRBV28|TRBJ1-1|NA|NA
TGTGCCAGCAGCCTAGGGGTTCACCTCACTGAAGCTTTCTTT
CASSLGVHLTEAFF
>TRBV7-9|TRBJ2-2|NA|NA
TGTGCCAGCAGAAACGTCAGGGGTGGGAACACCGGGGAGCTGTTTTTT
CASRNVRGGNTGELFF
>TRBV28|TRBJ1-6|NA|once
TGTGCCAGCAGTTTAACGGAGAGTCATTCACCCCTCCACTTT
CASSLTESHSPLHF
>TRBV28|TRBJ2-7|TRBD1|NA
TGTGCCAGCAGTTTAAGGGAAGGGACAGCGAATCCCTACGAGCAGTACTTC
CASSLREGTANPYEQYF
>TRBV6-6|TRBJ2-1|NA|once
TGTGCCAGCAATATCCCCGCGAGTTCCCCCTACAATGAGCAGTTCTTC
CASNIPASSPYNEQFF
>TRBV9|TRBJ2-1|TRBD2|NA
TGTGCCAGCAGCGTAGGACTAGCGGGGGAGAGCTCCTACAATGAGCAGTTCTTC
CASSVGLAGESSYNEQFF
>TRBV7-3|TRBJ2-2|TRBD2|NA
TGTGCCAGCAGCCGGACTAGCGGGAGTGCTACCGGGGAGCTGTTTTTT
CASSRTSGSATGELFF
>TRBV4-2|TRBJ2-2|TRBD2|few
TGTGCCAGCAGCCACGGCCCAGCGGGAAGACCGAACACCGGGGAGCTGTTTTTT
CASSHGPAGRPNTGELFF
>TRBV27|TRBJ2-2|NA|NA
TGTGCCAGCAGCTCGGACAGACACACCGGGGAGCTGTTTTTT
CASSSDRHTGELFF
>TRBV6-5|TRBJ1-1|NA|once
TGTGCCAGCAGTTACTCGATCGGGGACACTGAAGCTTTCTTT
CASSYSIGDTEAFF
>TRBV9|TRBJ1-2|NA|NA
TGTGCCAGCACCCCTCAAAGGGACACCTACTATGGCTACACCTTC
CASTPQRDTYYGYTF
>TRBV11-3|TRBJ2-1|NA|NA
TGTGCCAGCAGCTTAACTAGCCTCCCGGGGAATGAGCAGTTCTTC
CASSLTSLPGNEQFF
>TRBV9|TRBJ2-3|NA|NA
TGTGCCAGCAGCGTCGAGGGGGGGATAAGGGCTACGCAGTATTTT
CASSVEGGIRATQYF
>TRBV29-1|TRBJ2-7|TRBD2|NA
TGCAGCGTTCCCCTGGGAGGGACCGAGCAGTACTTC
CSVPLGGTEQYF
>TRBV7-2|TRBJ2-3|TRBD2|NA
TGTGCCAGCAGCGTTAGCGGGGGGGGAGATACGCAGTATTTT
CASSVSGGGDTQYF
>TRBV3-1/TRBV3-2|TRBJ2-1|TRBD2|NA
TGTGCCAGCAGCCAAGAGACTAGCGGGATCAACAATGAGCAGTTCTTC
CASSQETSGINNEQFF
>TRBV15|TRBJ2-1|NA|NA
TGTGCCACCAGCAGAGGATTAGCATCCTACAATGAGCAGTTCTTC
CATSRGLASYNEQFF